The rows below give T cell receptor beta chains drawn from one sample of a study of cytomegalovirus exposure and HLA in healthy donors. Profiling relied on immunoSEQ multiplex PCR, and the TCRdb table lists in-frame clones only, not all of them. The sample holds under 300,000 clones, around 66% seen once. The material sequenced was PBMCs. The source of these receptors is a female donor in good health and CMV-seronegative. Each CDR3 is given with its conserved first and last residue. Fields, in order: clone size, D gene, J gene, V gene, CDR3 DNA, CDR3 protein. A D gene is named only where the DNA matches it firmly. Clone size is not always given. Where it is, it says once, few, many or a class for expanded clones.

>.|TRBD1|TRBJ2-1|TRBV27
TGTGCCAGCAGTAGCAACAGGGGCCGCAACCTCCTTAGCTCCTACAATGAGCAGTTCTTC
CASSSNRGRNLLSSYNEQFF
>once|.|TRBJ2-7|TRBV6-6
TGTGCCAGCAGACTTAACTACGAGCAGTACTTC
CASRLNYEQYF
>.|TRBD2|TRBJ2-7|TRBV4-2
TGTGCCAGCAGCCAAGAACCTAGCGGCCCTTCCTACGAGCAGTACTTC
CASSQEPSGPSYEQYF
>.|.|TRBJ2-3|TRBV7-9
TGTGCCAGCAGCCTAGAAGGGACATACACAGATACGCAGTATTTT
CASSLEGTYTDTQYF
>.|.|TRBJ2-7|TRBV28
TGTGCCAGCAGACTGGACAGGACTACCTACGAGCAGTACTTC
CASRLDRTTYEQYF
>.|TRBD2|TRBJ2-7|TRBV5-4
TGTGCCAGCAGTTCCGGGACTAACCCCTACGAGCAGTACTTC
CASSSGTNPYEQYF
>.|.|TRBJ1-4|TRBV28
TGTGCCAGCAGTTCGGCCCAGGGAAATGAAAAACTGTTTTTT
CASSSAQGNEKLFF
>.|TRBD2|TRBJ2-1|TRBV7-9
TGTGCCAGCAGAATAGCGGGAGGGCCGTTCTTC
CASRIAGGPFF
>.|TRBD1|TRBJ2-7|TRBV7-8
TGTGCCAGCAGCTTAGGGCCCGGGACAGGGGCCTTCTACGAGCAGTACTTC
CASSLGPGTGAFYEQYF
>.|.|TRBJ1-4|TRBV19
TGTGCCAGTAGTCGAGGCAGTTATAATGAAAAACTGTTTTTT
CASSRGSYNEKLFF
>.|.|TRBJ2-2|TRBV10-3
TGTGCCATCAACGAGGGTGGCACCGGGGAGCTGTTTTTT
CAINEGGTGELFF
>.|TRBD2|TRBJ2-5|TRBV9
TGTGCCAGCAGCGTTTTGGGACTAGTTAACGGGGAGACCCAGTACTTC
CASSVLGLVNGETQYF